This T cell receptor beta chain was profiled in a study of shared clonotypes between healthy human individuals. Naive CD8 populations comprised CD45RO-negative cells positively selected for CCR7, excluding terminally differentiated effector memory CD45RA+ cells. Germline lookup yields CDR1 LGHNA and CDR2 YSLEER. The V end was cut by 0 bases, the J end by 2 bases, with 15 bases between. The CDR3 has 17 amino acids. Sequenced by immunoSEQ multiplex PCR; TCRdb stores in-frame clones only, minus some. The table lists about 1.9 million clones, 93% of them singletons. The sequence came from a man between 18 and 29 years old in good health. Some clones in this sample may be carry-over from other donors' samples. Sequencing used naive CD8+ T cells from PBMCs. V gene TRBV4-3 combines with J gene TRBJ2-3, with D unresolved. The CDR3 loop is CASSQEARVAATDTQYF. CDR3 DNA sequence: TGCGCCAGCAGCCAAGAGGCGAGAGTAGCAGCCACAGATACGCAGTATTTT.